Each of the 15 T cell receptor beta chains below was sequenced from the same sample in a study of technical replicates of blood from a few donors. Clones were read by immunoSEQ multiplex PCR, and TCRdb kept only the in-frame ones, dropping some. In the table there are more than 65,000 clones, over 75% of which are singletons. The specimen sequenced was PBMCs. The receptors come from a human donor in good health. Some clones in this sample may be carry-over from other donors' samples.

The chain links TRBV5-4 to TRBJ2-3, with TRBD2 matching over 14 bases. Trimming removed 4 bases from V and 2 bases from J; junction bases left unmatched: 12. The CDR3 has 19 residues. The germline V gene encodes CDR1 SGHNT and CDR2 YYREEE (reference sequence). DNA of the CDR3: TGTGCCAGCAGCGGGGGACTAGCGGGGGCCCCTTACCTCACAGATACGCAGTATTTT. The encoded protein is CASSGGLAGAPYLTDTQYF.

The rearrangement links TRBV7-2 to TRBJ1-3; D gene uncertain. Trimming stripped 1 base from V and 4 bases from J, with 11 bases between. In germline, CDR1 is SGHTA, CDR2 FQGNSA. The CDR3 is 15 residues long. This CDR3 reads CASSLGGHPGNTIYF. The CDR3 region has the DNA TGTGCCAGCAGCTTAGGAGGTCATCCCGGAAACACCATATATTTT.

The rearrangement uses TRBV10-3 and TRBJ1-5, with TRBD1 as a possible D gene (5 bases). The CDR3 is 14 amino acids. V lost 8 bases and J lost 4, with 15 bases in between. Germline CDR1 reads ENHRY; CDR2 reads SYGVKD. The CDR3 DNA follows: TGTGCCATCGGAGGGACCAACGGGAATCAGCCCCAGCATTTT. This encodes CAIGGTNGNQPQHF.

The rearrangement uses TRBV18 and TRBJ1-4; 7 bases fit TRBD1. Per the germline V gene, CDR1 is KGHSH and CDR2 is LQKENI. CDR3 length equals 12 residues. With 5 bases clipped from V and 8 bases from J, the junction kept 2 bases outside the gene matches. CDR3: CASSDRVEKLFF. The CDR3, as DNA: TGTGCCAGCTCAGACAGGGTCGAAAAACTGTTTTTT.

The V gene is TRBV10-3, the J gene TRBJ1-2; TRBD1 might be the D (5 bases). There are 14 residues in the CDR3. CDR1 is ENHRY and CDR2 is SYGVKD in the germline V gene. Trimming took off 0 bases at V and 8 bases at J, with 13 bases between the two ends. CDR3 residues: CAISESWTNRGYTF. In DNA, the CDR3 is TGTGCCATCAGTGAGTCGTGGACAAACAGGGGCTACACCTTC.

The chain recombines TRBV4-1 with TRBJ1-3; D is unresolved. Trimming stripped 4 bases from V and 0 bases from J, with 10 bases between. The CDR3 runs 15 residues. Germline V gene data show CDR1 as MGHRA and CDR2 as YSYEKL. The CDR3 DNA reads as TGCGCCAGCAGCCCCCAGCGCCCCTCTGGAAACACCATATATTTT. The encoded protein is CASSPQRPSGNTIYF.

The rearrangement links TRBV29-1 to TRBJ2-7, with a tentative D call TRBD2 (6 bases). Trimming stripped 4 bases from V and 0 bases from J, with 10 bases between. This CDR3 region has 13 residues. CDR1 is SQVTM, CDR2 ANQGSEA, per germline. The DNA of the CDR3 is TGCAGCGTTGTTGGCGGGACCTCCTACGAGCAGTACTTC. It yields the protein CSVVGGTSYEQYF.

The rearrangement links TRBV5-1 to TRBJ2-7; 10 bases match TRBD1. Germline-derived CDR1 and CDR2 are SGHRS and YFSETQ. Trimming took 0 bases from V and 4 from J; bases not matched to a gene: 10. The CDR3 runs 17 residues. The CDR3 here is CASSLGASGTGVYEQYF. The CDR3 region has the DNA TGCGCCAGCAGCTTGGGGGCGTCCGGGACAGGGGTATACGAGCAGTACTTC.

CDR3 sequence reads: CASSLGTGLNSPLHF. CDR3 in DNA: TGTGCCAGCAGCTTGGGGACAGGCCTAAATTCACCCCTCCACTTT. The chain couples TRBV5-4 to TRBJ1-6, with 7 bases identical to TRBD1. The CDR3 totals 15 residues. Per the germline V gene, CDR1 is SGHNT and CDR2 is YYREEE (reference sequence). The V segment lost 0 bases and the J segment 7 bases; nucleotides outside the gene matches: 4.

CDR3 protein: CAWSVGTGSGYGYTF. The CDR3 DNA reads as TGTGCCTGGAGTGTAGGGACAGGGTCCGGCTATGGCTACACCTTC. The chain employs TRBV30 and TRBJ1-2, with TRBD1 identical over 9 bases. Losses at the gene ends were 0 bases for V and 4 bases for J; bases not matched to a gene: 6. The CDR3 has 15 residues. CDR1 and CDR2 from the germline V gene are GTSNPN and SVGIG (reference sequence). The entire variable domain, with the rest obtained from reference TRBV30 and TRBJ1-2, is as follows: SQTIHQWPATLVQPVGSPLSLECTVEGTSNPNLYWYRQAAGRGLQLLFYSVGIGQISSEVPQNLSASRPQDRQFILSSKKLLLSDSGFYLCAWSVGTGSGYGYTFGSGTRLTVV.

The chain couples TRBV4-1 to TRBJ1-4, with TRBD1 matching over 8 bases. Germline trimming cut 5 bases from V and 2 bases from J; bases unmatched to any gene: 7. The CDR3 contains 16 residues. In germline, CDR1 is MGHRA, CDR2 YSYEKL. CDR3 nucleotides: TGCGCCAGCAGCAACCAGGGGGCGCGTACTAATGAAAAACTGTTTTTT. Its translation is CASSNQGARTNEKLFF.

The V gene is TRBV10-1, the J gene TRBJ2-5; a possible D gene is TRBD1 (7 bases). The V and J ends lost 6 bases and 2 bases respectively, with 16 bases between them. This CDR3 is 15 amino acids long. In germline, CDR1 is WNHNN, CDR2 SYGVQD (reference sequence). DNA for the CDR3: TGCGCCAGCAGCGCCAGGGGGGCGGTGCAAGAGACCCAGTACTTC. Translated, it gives CASSARGAVQETQYF.

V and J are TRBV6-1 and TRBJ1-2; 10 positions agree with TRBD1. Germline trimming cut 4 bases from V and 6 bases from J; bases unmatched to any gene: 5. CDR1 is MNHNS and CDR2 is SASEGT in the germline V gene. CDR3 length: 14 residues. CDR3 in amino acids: CASSVDRGQNGYTF. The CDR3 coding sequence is TGTGCCAGCAGTGTAGACAGGGGGCAGAATGGCTACACCTTC.

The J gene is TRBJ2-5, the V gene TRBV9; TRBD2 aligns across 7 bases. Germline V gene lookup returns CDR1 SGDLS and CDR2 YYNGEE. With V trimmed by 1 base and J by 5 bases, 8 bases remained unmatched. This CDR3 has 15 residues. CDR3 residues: CASSVSGVARETQYF. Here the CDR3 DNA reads TGTGCCAGCAGCGTAAGCGGGGTTGCGAGGGAGACCCAGTACTTC.

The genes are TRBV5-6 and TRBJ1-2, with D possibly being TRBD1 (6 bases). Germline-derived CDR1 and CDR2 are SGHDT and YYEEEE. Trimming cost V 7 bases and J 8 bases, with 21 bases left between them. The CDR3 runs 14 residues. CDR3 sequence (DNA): TGTGCCAGCTCATTGGGGGCGACCTCTTGGGGCTACACCTTC. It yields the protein CASSLGATSWGYTF.